The T cell receptor beta chain described here comes from a study of regulatory T cells in long-lasting Graves disease (dated by TCRdb to 2020 to 2023). In the study overall: Antithyroid drugs had been taken for less than 3 months by newly diagnosed Graves' disease patients. Patients with persistent Graves' disease were compared with patients with newly diagnosed Graves' disease using TCR sequencing and RNA sequencing of peripheral blood. The study was conducted in China and was registered as a clinical trial. A total of around 35 samples were covered by TCR sequencing, comprising some 13 persistent and about 20 newly diagnosed Graves' disease patients. Study-wide findings and limitations: The authors acknowledged the small sample size as a limitation that may reduce accuracy. Preferential use of TRBV28, TRBJ1-2 and TRBJ2-5 was observed in persistent disease, whereas TRBV20-1 and TRBJ2-1 were favored in newly diagnosed disease. Persistent Graves' disease patients showed lower TCR Shannon entropy and fewer highly expanded clones than newly diagnosed patients, suggesting clonal expansion. A larger number of public clonotypes was shared among persistent patients (over 2,500) than among newly diagnosed patients (roughly 1,000). Peripheral blood alone was examined, since thyroid tissue, which constituted the primary lesion, could not be accessed. Only the TCR beta chain was sequenced and analyzed.

In the paper's terms, the time point label means: newly diagnosed GD, antithyroid drugs for less than 3 months. For both TCR sequencing and RNA sequencing, RNA was extracted from PBMCs using TRIzol. The diagnosis of Graves' disease was made according to American Thyroid Association guidelines. Patients for the study were recruited at an endocrinology department in Xi'an, China. Each patient gave approximately 8.8 milliliters of peripheral blood, collected in an EDTA anticoagulant tube. Ficoll Paque Plus density gradient separation was used to isolate PBMCs, and no additional T cell sorting was done. An Agilent 2100 Bioanalyzer and agarose gel were used to check RNA quality, while a NanoDrop 2000 measured RNA concentration. At the junction V is shortened by 2 bases and J by 10 bases, with 14 bases in between. CDR1 and CDR2, looked up from the germline V gene (reference sequence), are LNHNV and YYDKDF. The CDR3 spans 13 residues, from the cysteine through the phenylalanine. The read is trimmed to its CDR3 DNA, 39 bases read in frame from base 1.

In this sample, this clonotype turned up many times. The antigen it recognizes is unknown. No much larger clone is present one base from it, and per-base qualities are unavailable. The library was built by means of multiplex PCR. The sequencer was an Illumina HiSeq 4000. CDR3 regions were amplified by Arm-PCR with iRepertoire HTBI primers to construct TCR beta libraries. Gel purification was performed on PCR products prior to sequencing. The paper's processing steps were these. A total of around 66 TRBV and 14 TRBJ segments were identified across samples and were used for gene usage analysis of CDR3 amino acid clonotypes. Filtered high-quality paired reads were merged into contigs using COPE and FqMerger. Contigs were aligned with BLAST to IMGT TRBV, TRBD and TRBJ reference genes, and CDR3 was defined per IMGT. Any clonotype with a frequency above 0.1% was classified as a highly expanded clone. Shannon entropy was used to measure repertoire diversity, and the Gini coefficient was used to measure V-J evenness. A clonotype was considered public if more than one individual shared it. TCRdb reprocessing: public reads trimmed at Q25 with fastp, clones called with MiXCR, in-frame beta chains kept. Merged by CDR3 protein, the rows form single entries marked with the most common genes and DNA. The V and J calls follow TCRdb's processing rather than the paper's. Across this sample there are some 600,000 distinct CDR3 sequences, with 15% to 20% seen only once. The leading ten clones occupy around 13% of the sample.

Another study also made use of these data, one on T cells in Graves' hyperthyroidism and ophthalmopathy. Reported in the second study: A patient counted as having stable Graves' hyperthyroidism if no progression to ophthalmopathy occurred over 18 months of follow-up. Hyperthyroidism patients were newly diagnosed, with disease duration under 2 months, and aged 18 to 65 years. The study excluded patients with uncontrolled infections, other autoimmune diseases, pregnancy or lactation. Diagnoses were established on the basis of clinical symptoms, serum thyroxine and TRAb, thyroid ultrasound, and orbital computed tomography. The first round of RT-PCR for the TCR CDR3 was performed with the HTBI primer set and the Qiagen OneStep RT-PCR kit. Most expanded thyroid clonotypes (frequency above 0.001) were also found in blood, which suggests that blood repertoires may mirror thyroid immune responses. A 13 V-J signature model separated ophthalmopathy from stable hyperthyroidism, with nearly 90% sensitivity and 81.08% specificity in cross-validation and 80%/75% in testing. In validation, progression to ophthalmopathy was predicted by the model with almost 71% sensitivity and 72.22% specificity, a median of about 6 months before onset. TCR V-J signatures able to tell the groups apart were searched for in a discovery cohort of 90 to 100 patients, of whom fewer than 45 had Graves' ophthalmopathy and under 65 had stable Graves' hyperthyroidism. Whether ophthalmopathy could be predicted prospectively was tested in an independent validation cohort made up of about 18 hyperthyroidism patients plus 17 patients who later progressed to ophthalmopathy. The 100 discovery patients were randomly divided into training and test sets at a 7:3 ratio. The study also compared thyroid tissue and blood T-cell repertoires from a handful of Graves' hyperthyroidism patients. Following sampling, methimazole starting at 30 mg daily was given to hyperthyroidism patients, and high-dose intravenous methylprednisolone was given to ophthalmopathy patients. The libraries were constructed in a second round of multiplex PCR and then size-selected and purified. Paired-end sequencing of the libraries was performed with 100 bp reads on an Illumina HiSeq2000. SOAPnuke was used to process the raw data, throwing out any read that contained adapters or uncalled bases, had a mean Phred below 15, or lacked an exact constant-primer or identifier match. COPE v1.2.5 was used to merge high-quality paired reads, and clonotypes were defined as unique nucleotide sequences. MiTCR v1.1 was used to align the clonotypes against IMGT TRBV, TRBD and TRBJ reference segments. Only V-J combinations with frequency above 0.0001, covering approximately 99% of repertoires, were analysed. A TCS score was defined as the ratio between F50 (clonal expansion) and ExV (chaos), using BLOSUM62-based TCRdist between CDR3 peptides within each V-J. Welch's t-statistics and random forest reduced roughly 500 V-J features to some 14, which were used in a naive Bayes classifier (R e1071). Sample size was not statistically predetermined, and investigators were not blinded to group allocation. The paper describes TCR Vbeta CDR3 sequencing of 140 or so peripheral blood samples, made up of about 40 ophthalmopathy patients, 70 to 75 hyperthyroidism patients and 17 progressor patients.

Here the chain combines TRBV15 and TRBJ1-2, with the identity of the D gene unclear. The TCR sequence derives from a man in his late teens or twenties with Graves disease. Donor details come from another sample of the same person, matched by shared clones. The sample here was peripheral blood mononuclear cells (PBMCs), taken at new diagnosis, from a patient treated with antithyroid drugs. The CDR3 loop reads CATSRSVPDPYTF. The bases read TGTGCCACCAGCAGAAGTGTGCCGGACCCCTACACCTTC.